This T cell receptor beta chain was obtained from a study of T cell responses to AZD1222 COVID-19 vaccine. Regarding the study as a whole: Across spike, vaccine-associated CD4 TCRs were found, dominant at 160-218 and 743-854. Donors skewed white British and female; clonal diversity was possibly underestimated.

The ends were cut back, 4 bases at V and 5 bases at J, with 28 bases in the middle. Germline assignment: CDR1 SGHNT and CDR2 YYREEE (reference sequence). This CDR3 is 18 amino acids long. In regard to this clone: No antigen is known for it.

This table comes from immunoSEQ multiplex PCR, and its TCRdb copy is limited to in-frame clones, with some not included. The sample carries tens of thousands of clones, approximately 91% recorded once. The sequencing here drew on peripheral blood, taken on day 0 of AZD1222 vaccination. The chain links TRBV5-4 to TRBJ2-7, with unresolved D. This TCR came from an adult in good health. DNA of the CDR3: TGTGCCAGCAGCCGAGGAAACCCCCCGCCACCGCACGGCGACGAGCAGTACTTC. It is translated as CASSRGNPPPPHGDEQYF.